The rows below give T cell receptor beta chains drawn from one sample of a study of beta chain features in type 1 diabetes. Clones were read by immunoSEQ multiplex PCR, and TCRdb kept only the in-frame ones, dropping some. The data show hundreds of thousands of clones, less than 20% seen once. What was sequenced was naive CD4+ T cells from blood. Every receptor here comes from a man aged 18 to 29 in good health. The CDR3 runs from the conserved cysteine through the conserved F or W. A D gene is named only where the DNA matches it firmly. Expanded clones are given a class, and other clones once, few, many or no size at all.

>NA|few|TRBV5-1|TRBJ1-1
CASSGWTAGTEAFF
TGCGCCAGCAGCGGATGGACAGCCGGCACTGAAGCTTTCTTT
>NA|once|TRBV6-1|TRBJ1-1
CASSDREGTEAFF
TGTGCCAGCAGTGACAGGGAGGGCACTGAAGCTTTCTTT
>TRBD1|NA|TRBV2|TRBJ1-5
CASAGPGGGNQPQHF
TGTGCCAGCGCCGGGCCAGGGGGCGGCAATCAGCCCCAGCATTTT
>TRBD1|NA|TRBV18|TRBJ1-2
CASSLEGQNYGYTF
TGTGCCAGCTCACTAGAGGGACAGAACTATGGCTACACCTTC
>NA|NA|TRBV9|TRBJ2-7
CASSVVGGSYEQYF
TGTGCCAGCAGCGTAGTTGGGGGGAGCTACGAGCAGTACTTC
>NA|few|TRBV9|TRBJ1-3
CASSVAAGHSGNTIYF
TGTGCCAGCAGCGTAGCCGCAGGCCACTCTGGAAACACCATATATTTT
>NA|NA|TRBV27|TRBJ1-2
CASSSPRTRNYGYTF
TGTGCCAGCAGTTCTCCCCGGACACGTAACTATGGCTACACCTTC
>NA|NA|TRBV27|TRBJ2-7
CASSLVGPYYEQYF
TGTGCCAGCAGTTTAGTGGGACCCTACTACGAGCAGTACTTC
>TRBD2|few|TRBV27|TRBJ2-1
CASSPGLAGHYNEQFF
TGTGCCAGCAGTCCCGGACTAGCGGGGCACTACAATGAGCAGTTCTTC
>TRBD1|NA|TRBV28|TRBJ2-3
CASSLTTGPDTQYF
TGTGCCAGCAGTCTCACGACAGGGCCAGATACGCAGTATTTT
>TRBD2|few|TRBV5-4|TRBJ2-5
CASSLWTSQETQYF
TGTGCCAGCAGCTTATGGACTAGTCAAGAGACCCAGTACTTC
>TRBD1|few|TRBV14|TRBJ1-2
CASSQDRWGQASSHYGYTF
TGTGCCAGCAGCCAAGATAGATGGGGACAGGCCTCGTCTCACTATGGCTACACCTTC